The 28 T cell receptor beta chains reported below all come from one sample, sequenced in a study of blood T cell repertoires in COVID-19. The table came from immunoSEQ multiplex PCR; TCRdb's copy has only in-frame clones and leaves some out. The table has more than 75,000 clones, about 85% seen once. The sample was peripheral blood. These receptor sequences come from a woman aged 70 to 79 with acute or convalescent COVID-19.

This chain connects TRBV6-5 to TRBJ2-7; perhaps TRBD2 as D (6 bases). Germline V gene data show CDR1 as MNHEY and CDR2 as SVGAGI. The CDR3 runs to 13 residues. Trimming cost V 10 bases and J 3 bases, with 16 bases left between them. CDR3: CATSQAAGYEQYV. CDR3 sequence (DNA): TGTGCCACCAGCCAAGCAGCGGGCTACGAGCAGTACGTC.

This clone was seen only once. The chain uses TRBV7-2 and TRBJ2-2; 12 bases are a match to TRBD2. The CDR3 contains 19 residues. The V gene end was trimmed by 0 bases and the J gene end by 3 bases; junction bases not matched to a gene: 8. Germline CDR1 and CDR2: SGHTA and FQGNSA. The CDR3 region is CASSLAFRLAGADTGELFF. CDR3 nucleotide sequence: TGTGCCAGCAGCTTAGCCTTCCGACTAGCGGGGGCGGACACCGGGGAGCTGTTTTTT.

The V and J genes are TRBV12-3 or TRBV12-4 and TRBJ2-3; TRBD1 agrees at 9 bases. V was clipped by 6 bases and J by 4 bases; unmatched bases: 2. The CDR3 runs 13 residues. The CDR3, as DNA: TGTGCCAGCAGCAGGGACAGGGCAGATACGCAGTATTTT. Protein: CASSRDRADTQYF.

The chain links TRBV10-3 to TRBJ1-1, with D unclear. Germline V gives CDR1 ENHRY, CDR2 SYGVKD. There are 16 residues in the CDR3. V lost 3 bases, J lost 0 bases, and 14 bases lay in between. CDR3 coding DNA: TGTGCCATCAGTGAATGGGTAGGAGCGATGAACACTGAAGCTTTCTTT. The encoded protein is CAISEWVGAMNTEAFF.

The CDR3 sequence is CASSQDSSTGRALTDTQYF. The CDR3 region has the DNA TGCGCCAGCAGCCAAGATAGCTCTACCGGGAGGGCCCTAACAGATACGCAGTATTTT. This sequence joins TRBV4-3 and TRBJ2-3; 8 bases match TRBD2. The trim removed 0 bases at V and 3 bases at J, leaving 14 bases unmatched. CDR3 length: 19 residues. Per germline, CDR1 LGHNA and CDR2 YSLEER.

The CDR3 DNA reads TGCAGTGCTAGTCGGGGCGGGAGGGCTCATGATGAGCAGTTCTTC. As protein: CSASRGGRAHDEQFF. This rearrangement joins TRBV20-1 to TRBJ2-1; 9 bases line up with TRBD2. There are 15 residues in the CDR3. V was clipped by 3 bases and J by 8 bases; unmatched bases: 11. The V gene's germline CDR1 is DFQATT and CDR2 SNEGSKA (reference sequence).

This clone showed up just once. The rearrangement uses TRBV7-7 and TRBJ2-3; TRBD2 matches at 8 bases. Trimming cost V 3 bases and J 5 bases; bases outside gene matches: 7. Germline assignment: CDR1 SSHAT and CDR2 FNYEAQ (reference sequence). The CDR3 has 15 residues. This CDR3 reads CASSLGSGKGDTQYF. DNA of the CDR3: TGTGCCAGCAGCTTGGGTAGCGGGAAGGGAGATACGCAGTATTTT.

The V and J genes are TRBV3-1 (or the pseudogene TRBV3-2) and TRBJ2-7; 11 positions agree with TRBD2. With V trimmed by 1 base and J by 6 bases, 5 bases remained unmatched. The CDR3 loop spans 15 amino acids. From germline, CDR1 is LGHDT and CDR2 YNNKEL (reference sequence). CDR3 amino acids: CASSQGLAGGLEQYV. The DNA of the CDR3 is TGTGCCAGCAGCCAAGGCCTAGCGGGGGGCCTCGAGCAGTACGTC.

This rearrangement joins TRBV4-1 to TRBJ2-5; D not certain. Germline loops: CDR1 MGHRA, CDR2 YSYEKL. Between the trimmed V and J ends, which lost 0 bases and 4 bases, there was a span of 12 bases. The CDR3 has 15 amino acids. CDR3 coding DNA: TGCGCCAGCAGCCAAGATCCTGTTTTGAGAGAGACCCAGTACTTC. Residues: CASSQDPVLRETQYF.

V gene TRBV29-1 combines with J gene TRBJ2-2, with 7 bases aligning to TRBD1. CDR1 and CDR2 (germline): SQVTM, ANQGSEA. This CDR3 has 14 amino acids. V lost 4 bases, J lost 6 bases, and 8 bases stayed unmatched. The CDR3 sequence: CSVVGGEVPGELFF. As DNA, the CDR3 is TGCAGCGTTGTAGGGGGCGAGGTCCCCGGGGAGCTGTTTTTT.

V usage is TRBV7-6 and J usage is TRBJ2-5; a possible D gene is TRBD1 (6 bases). V lost 5 bases to trimming and J lost 1 base, with 17 bases between them. The CDR3 is 16 amino acids. Germline loops: CDR1 SGHVS, CDR2 FNYEAQ. The CDR3 DNA reads as TGTGCCAGCAGCCGACGAGCAGGGGCCCTCCAAGAGACCCAGTACTTC. It is translated as CASSRRAGALQETQYF.

J is TRBJ2-1 and V is TRBV6-6; TRBD2 matches at 8 bases. Germline-derived CDR1 and CDR2 are MNHNY and SVGAGI (reference sequence). The CDR3 has 12 residues. CDR3 in amino acids: CATSEGYNEQFF. CDR3 in DNA: TGTGCGACTAGCGAAGGGTACAATGAGCAGTTCTTC.

J is TRBJ2-1 and V is TRBV21-1; the table's D call of TRBD1 was not tested on the DNA. TRBV21-1 is described as a pseudogene. The CDR3 contains 16 residues. This chain's CDR3 is CASRTQTGGGFNEQFF. In DNA, the CDR3 is TGTGCCAGCAGGACCCAGACAGGGGGCGGTTTCAATGAGCAGTTCTTC.

A remark on this clone: Other nucleotide sequences from this sample produce the same CDR3. The chain joins TRBV5-6 to TRBJ1-5; D remains unclear. Deletions cut 4 bases from V and 3 bases from J, with 17 bases between. This CDR3 region has 16 residues. The V gene's germline CDR1 is SGHDT and CDR2 YYEEEE. The CDR3 sequence is CASSLSHDGANQPQHF. The CDR3 DNA is TGTGCCAGCAGCCTAAGTCATGACGGAGCCAATCAGCCCCAGCATTTT.

V is TRBV15 and J is TRBJ2-6, with D uncertain. Germline V gene data show CDR1 as LNHNV and CDR2 as YYDKDF (reference sequence). The V gene lost 4 bases and the J gene lost 0 bases, with 4 bases spanning the gap. The CDR3 extends over 14 amino acids. The CDR3 here is CATSTLSGANVLTF. The CDR3 DNA is TGTGCCACCAGCACCCTCTCTGGGGCCAACGTCCTGACTTTC.

The gene calls are TRBV30 and TRBJ1-4; D is undetermined. V was shortened by 0 bases and J by 4 bases, with 9 bases between the two germline ends. Germline assignment: CDR1 GTSNPN and CDR2 SVGIG (reference sequence). The CDR3 has 14 amino acids. In nucleotides, the CDR3 is TGTGCCTGGAGTGTATGGGGAGTTAATGAAAAACTGTTTTTT. Its protein product is CAWSVWGVNEKLFF.

This chain connects TRBV5-1 to TRBJ2-2; 13 nucleotides line up with TRBD2. The CDR3 is made up of 18 amino acids. The trim removed 1 base at V and 1 base at J, leaving 4 bases unmatched. CDR1 is SGHRS, CDR2 YFSETQ, per germline. The CDR3 reads CASSLRTSGGLNTGELFF. The CDR3 DNA is TGCGCCAGCAGCTTGAGGACTAGCGGGGGACTGAACACCGGGGAGCTGTTTTTT.

The J gene is TRBJ1-3, the V gene TRBV6-1; possibly TRBD1 for D (5 bases). Germline-derived CDR1 and CDR2 are MNHNS and SASEGT. Trimming shortened V by 2 bases and J by 8 bases, and 13 bases separated the two germline ends. The CDR3 is 14 amino acids. The CDR3 coding sequence is TGTGCCAGCAGTGAACCCCCGGGGGTATACACCATATATTTT. Encoded protein: CASSEPPGVYTIYF.

This clone was recorded only once. The chain combines TRBV20-1 with TRBJ2-1; 9 bases map to TRBD2. J lost 6 bases, V lost 3 bases, and 12 bases had no gene match. The CDR3 runs 16 residues. The germline CDR1 and CDR2 sequences are DFQATT and SNEGSKA (reference sequence). DNA for the CDR3: TGCAGTGCTAGTTGGTTCGGGCGGGAGGGCCCCAATGAGCAGTTCTTC. This translates into CSASWFGREGPNEQFF.

The chain joins TRBV18 to TRBJ1-1; 7 bases line up with TRBD1. CDR1 and CDR2 (germline): KGHSH, LQKENI. This CDR3 has 14 residues. With V trimmed by 3 bases and J by 8 bases, 9 bases remained unmatched. As DNA, the CDR3 is TGTGCCAGCTCACCCCAGGAAGGACAGGAAGAAGCTTTCTTT. Translating it yields CASSPQEGQEEAFF.

The J gene is TRBJ1-2, the V gene TRBV29-1, with a weak D call TRBD1 (5 bases). CDR3 length equals 11 residues. Trimming left V 5 bases short and J 7 bases short, with 11 bases between. Germline CDR1 SQVTM, CDR2 ANQGSEA. The CDR3 bases are TGCAGCGTTACCGGGGGTAGTGGCTACACCTTC. Translated, it gives CSVTGGSGYTF.

The chain has TRBV19 and TRBJ1-5; 8 nucleotides agree with TRBD1. Germline CDR1 and CDR2: LNHDA and SQIVND (reference sequence). Germline trimming cut 4 bases from V and 4 bases from J; bases unmatched to any gene: 3. The CDR3 extends over 14 amino acids. The CDR3 DNA reads TGTGCCAGTAGTAGAGGACAGGGAAATCAGCCCCAGCATTTT. Translating it yields CASSRGQGNQPQHF.

The chain is built from TRBV7-2 and TRBJ1-2; 9 bases are shared with TRBD1. V dropped 0 bases and J dropped 6; count of bases not matched to a gene: 11. This CDR3 has 17 residues. Germline lookup yields CDR1 SGHTA and CDR2 FQGNSA. CDR3 region: CASSLALLQGAPNGYTF. The CDR3 nucleotides read TGTGCCAGCAGCTTAGCCCTCTTACAGGGGGCGCCGAATGGCTACACCTTC.

The genes are TRBV18 and TRBJ2-3, with TRBD2 matching 12 bases. In germline, CDR1 is KGHSH, CDR2 LQKENI. The CDR3 covers 17 residues. J was trimmed by 2 bases and V by 3 bases; bases with no gene match: 6. The CDR3 loop is CASSPTSGGGTTDTQYF. The CDR3 DNA reads TGTGCCAGCTCACCGACTAGCGGGGGAGGTACCACAGATACGCAGTATTTT.

This chain joins TRBV7-2 and TRBJ1-4, with 9 bases lining up with TRBD1. Germline CDR1 SGHTA, CDR2 FQGNSA. The CDR3 runs 16 residues. With V trimmed by 1 base and J by 7 bases, 7 bases remained unmatched. In DNA form, the CDR3 reads TGTGCCAGCAGCTTAGATACCGGGACAGGGAGTGAAAAACTGTTTTTT. It is translated as CASSLDTGTGSEKLFF. Variable domain in full (rest from reference TRBV7-2 and TRBJ1-4): GAGVSQSPSNKVTEKGKDVELRCDPISGHTALYWYRQSLGQGLEFLIYFQGNSAPDKSGLPSDRFSAERTGGSVSTLTIQRTQQEDSAVYLCASSLDTGTGSEKLFFGSGTQLSVL.

This clone was observed a few times. Here the CDR3 reads CASSEAISVGPRTQYF. The CDR3 DNA reads as TGTGCCAGCAGTGAAGCGATTTCGGTGGGGCCGCGGACCCAGTACTTC. The rearrangement links TRBV6-1 to TRBJ2-5, with a possible D match to TRBD1 (5 bases). With 0 bases removed from V and 7 bases from J, the gap between germline ends came to 18 bases. CDR3 length: 16 amino acids. The germline CDR1 and CDR2 sequences are MNHNS and SASEGT.

This clone has only a few counts. This rearrangement joins TRBV28 to TRBJ2-1; D is perhaps TRBD1 (5 bases). The CDR3 has 12 amino acids. The V end lost 8 bases, the J end lost 8 bases, and 13 bases lay between the germline ends. The V gene's germline CDR1 is MDHEN and CDR2 SYDVKM. The CDR3 DNA reads as TGTGCCAGCGGTCAAGGGGTCGATGAGCAGTTCTTC. Translated, it gives CASGQGVDEQFF.

In nucleotides, the CDR3 is TGTGCCAGCAGCTTAGCGCCCTCAGACTATGGCTACACCTTC. Translating it yields CASSLAPSDYGYTF. The chain joins TRBV7-2 to TRBJ1-2; D is ambiguous. V lost 0 bases and J lost 3, with 8 bases in between. The CDR3 totals 14 residues. Per the germline V gene, CDR1 is SGHTA and CDR2 is FQGNSA. Based on the CDR3 plus reference TRBV7-2 and TRBJ1-2, the full variable domain is GAGVSQSPSNKVTEKGKDVELRCDPISGHTALYWYRQSLGQGLEFLIYFQGNSAPDKSGLPSDRFSAERTGGSVSTLTIQRTQQEDSAVYLCASSLAPSDYGYTFGSGTRLTVV.